In its sample, the clone carrying this T cell receptor beta chain was seen many times. Its matching antigen is unknown. Via MiXCR, TCRdb re-called the 5' RACE reads, giving one row per CDR3 protein. The sample has 50,000 to 60,000 distinct CDR3 sequences; 2% to 3% are singletons. Trimming left V 6 bases short and J 0 bases short, with 10 bases between. Germline lookup yields CDR1 SGHRS and CDR2 YFSETQ. The CDR3 has 14 residues. The data derive from a study of neurological immune-mediated disorders. Study-level points and caveats: Expanded clones shared no identical CDR3 amino acid sequences across subjects, which suggested private TCR-beta repertoires in all groups. According to phylogenetic grouping, one related-CDR3 cluster, a possible signature, contained the repertoires of 18 of 34 multiple sclerosis patients.

This rearrangement joins TRBV5-1 to TRBJ1-5, with TRBD1 as a possible D gene (5 bases). The sequence came from a man in his forties or fifties with multiple sclerosis. Source material: PBMCs. CDR3 loop: CASTSGTSNQPQHF. The DNA for the CDR3 is TGCGCCAGCACGTCAGGGACTAGCAATCAGCCCCAGCATTTT.